This T cell receptor beta chain was recorded in a study of T cells in Graves' hyperthyroidism and ophthalmopathy. This clonotype has a count of ten or more. The source material, RNA transcripts, was used to amplify TCR beta CDR3 regions. Carried out on the TCR CDR3, a first-round RT-PCR used the HTBI primer set. Using its own MiXCR run on the multiplex PCR reads, TCRdb lists one record per CDR3 protein. This table holds hundreds of thousands of distinct CDR3 sequences, about 14% found once. V dropped 4 bases and J dropped 7 bases, with 20 bases sitting between them. The CDR3 is 15 amino acids. The sequence came from a man aged 18 to 30 with Graves' ophthalmopathy. The chain uses TRBV12-3 or TRBV12-4 and TRBJ2-7; TRBD2 might be the D (6 bases). Sequencing was done on a sample of blood. The CDR3 loop reads CASSSRDGRGKEQYF. CDR3 DNA: TGTGCCAGCAGTTCACGGGACGGCCGGGGGAAGGAGCAGTACTTC.